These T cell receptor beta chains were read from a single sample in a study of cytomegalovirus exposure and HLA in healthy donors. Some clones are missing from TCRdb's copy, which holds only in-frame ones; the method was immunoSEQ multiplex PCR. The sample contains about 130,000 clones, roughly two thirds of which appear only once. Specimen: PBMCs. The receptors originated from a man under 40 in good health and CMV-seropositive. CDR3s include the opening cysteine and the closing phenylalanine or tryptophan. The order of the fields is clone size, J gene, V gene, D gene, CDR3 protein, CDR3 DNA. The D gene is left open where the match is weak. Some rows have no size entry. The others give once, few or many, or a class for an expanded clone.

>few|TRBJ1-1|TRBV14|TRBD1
CASSQRTGTHHTEAFF
TGTGCCAGCAGCCAAAGGACAGGAACCCATCACACTGAAGCTTTCTTT
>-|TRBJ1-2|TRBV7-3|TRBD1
CASSPQGGHGYTF
TGTGCCAGCAGCCCCCAGGGGGGCCATGGCTACACCTTC
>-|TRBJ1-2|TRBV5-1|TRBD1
CASSWGTVYNYGYTF
TGCGCCAGCAGCTGGGGGACAGTCTATAACTATGGCTACACCTTC
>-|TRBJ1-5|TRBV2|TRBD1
CASRTGGSNQPQHF
TGTGCCAGCCGGACAGGGGGAAGCAATCAGCCCCAGCATTTT
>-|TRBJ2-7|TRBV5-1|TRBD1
CASSATHRTGTYEQYF
TGCGCCAGCAGCGCAACACACAGGACAGGAACCTACGAGCAGTACTTC
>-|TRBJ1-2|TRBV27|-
CASSSSPFGGYTF
TGTGCCAGCAGTTCCTCCCCCTTCGGGGGCTACACCTTC
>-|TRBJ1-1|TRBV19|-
CASSPGHMNTEAFF
TGTGCCAGTAGTCCTGGACACATGAACACTGAAGCTTTCTTT
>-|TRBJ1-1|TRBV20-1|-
CSASKNTEAFF
TGCAGTGCTTCAAAAAACACTGAAGCTTTCTTT
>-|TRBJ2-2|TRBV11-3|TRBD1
CASSLGRTWDRTNTGELFF
TGTGCCAGCAGCTTAGGTCGGACGTGGGACAGGACGAACACCGGGGAGCTGTTTTTT
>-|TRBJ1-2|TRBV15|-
CATSRGEGVLDGYTF
TGTGCCACCAGCAGAGGGGAGGGGGTATTGGATGGCTACACCTTC
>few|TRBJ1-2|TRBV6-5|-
CASRGRRYNYGYTF
TGTGCCAGCAGGGGCAGACGCTACAACTATGGCTACACCTTC
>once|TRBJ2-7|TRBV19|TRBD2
CASRPGLWNSGNVDEQYF
TGTGCCAGTAGACCAGGGTTATGGAATAGCGGGAATGTCGACGAGCAGTACTTC
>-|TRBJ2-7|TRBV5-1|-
CASSLGARGSYEQYF
TGCGCCAGCAGCTTGGGGGCTCGGGGCTCCTACGAGCAGTACTTC
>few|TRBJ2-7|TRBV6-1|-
CASSEGGTTIYEQYF
TGTGCCAGCTCGGAGGGGGGGACTACTATCTACGAGCAGTACTTC
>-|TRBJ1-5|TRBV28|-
CASLNGAAGSQPQHF
TGTGCCAGCCTTAACGGGGCGGCCGGGAGTCAGCCCCAGCATTTT
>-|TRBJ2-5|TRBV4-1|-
CASSQGGAGEKEQYF
TGCGCCAGCAGCCAAGGAGGTGCAGGGGAGAAAGAGCAGTACTTC
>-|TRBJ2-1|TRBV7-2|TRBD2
CASSLGFQREEFF
TGTGCCAGCAGCTTAGGATTCCAGCGGGAGGAGTTCTTC
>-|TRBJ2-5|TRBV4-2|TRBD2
CASSQGGLAGGQYF
TGTGCCAGCAGCCAAGGAGGACTAGCGGGGGGCCAGTACTTC
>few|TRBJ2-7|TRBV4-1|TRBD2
CASSQVLSGSAYEQYF
TGCGCCAGCAGCCAAGTCCTTAGCGGGAGCGCCTACGAGCAGTACTTC
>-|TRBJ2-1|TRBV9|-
CASSVALGGSYNEQFF
TGTGCCAGCAGCGTAGCTCTCGGGGGCTCCTACAATGAGCAGTTCTTC
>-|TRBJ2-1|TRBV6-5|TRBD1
CASKGTGHSNEQFF
TGTGCCAGCAAAGGGACAGGCCATTCCAATGAGCAGTTCTTC
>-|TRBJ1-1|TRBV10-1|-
CASSESSGGRTEAFF
TGCGCCAGCAGTGAGTCCTCGGGGGGGAGGACTGAAGCTTTCTTT
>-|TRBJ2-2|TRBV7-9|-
CASSLRQLNTGELFF
TGTGCCAGCAGCTTACGACAGCTGAACACCGGGGAGCTGTTTTTT
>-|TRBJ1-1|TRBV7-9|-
CASSSSGSYTEAFF
TGTGCCAGCAGCTCCAGCGGCTCTTACACTGAAGCTTTCTTT
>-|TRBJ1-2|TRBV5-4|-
CASSPSPANYGYTF
TGTGCCAGCAGCCCCTCCCCAGCTAACTATGGCTACACCTTC
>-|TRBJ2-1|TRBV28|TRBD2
CASSSPRSGGDDEQFF
TGTGCCAGCAGTTCCCCGAGGAGCGGGGGGGACGATGAGCAGTTCTTC
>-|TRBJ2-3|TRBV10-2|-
CASSGGTSWGLDTQYF
TGCGCCAGCAGTGGGGGGACATCGTGGGGTTTAGATACGCAGTATTTT
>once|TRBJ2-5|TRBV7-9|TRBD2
CASSLAKAASGRAGGTQYF
TGTGCCAGCAGCTTAGCGAAGGCGGCTAGCGGGAGGGCCGGGGGGACCCAGTACTTC
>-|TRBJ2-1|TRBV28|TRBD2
CATETSGSLDEQFF
TGTGCCACGGAAACTAGCGGGAGTCTCGATGAGCAGTTCTTC
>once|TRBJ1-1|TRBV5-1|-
CASSLYSENTEAFF
TGCGCCAGCAGCTTGTATTCAGAGAACACTGAAGCTTTCTTT
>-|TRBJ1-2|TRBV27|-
CASSQLGQGTGYTF
TGTGCCAGTAGTCAACTGGGGCAGGGGACTGGCTACACCTTC
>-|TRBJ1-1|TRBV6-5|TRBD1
CASSGTGDAEAFF
TGTGCCAGCAGCGGCACAGGGGATGCTGAAGCTTTCTTT
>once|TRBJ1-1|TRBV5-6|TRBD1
CASSKSDRGVTEAFF
TGTGCCAGCAGTAAATCGGACAGGGGAGTTACTGAAGCTTTCTTT
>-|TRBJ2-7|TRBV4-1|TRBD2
CASSRPAGGRREQYF
TGCGCCAGCAGCCGACCAGCGGGAGGTCGGCGCGAGCAGTACTTC
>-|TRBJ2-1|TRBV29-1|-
CSVEWGQGRWYEQFF
TGCAGCGTTGAGTGGGGGCAGGGACGTTGGTATGAGCAGTTCTTC
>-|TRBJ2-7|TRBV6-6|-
CASSYQAPYEQYF
TGTGCCAGCAGTTATCAGGCCCCCTACGAGCAGTACTTC
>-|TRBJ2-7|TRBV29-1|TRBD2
CSVGGFSGATYEQYF
TGCAGCGTTGGGGGTTTTAGCGGGGCGACCTACGAGCAGTACTTC
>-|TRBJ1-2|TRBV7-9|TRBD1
CASSSGGLVYGYTF
TGTGCCAGCAGCTCAGGGGGCTTGGTCTATGGCTACACCTTC
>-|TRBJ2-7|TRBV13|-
CASSGPHEQYF
TGTGCCAGCAGCGGGCCCCACGAGCAGTACTTC
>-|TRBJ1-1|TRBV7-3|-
CASSLAPDTEAFF
TGTGCCAGCAGCTTAGCTCCGGACACTGAAGCTTTCTTT
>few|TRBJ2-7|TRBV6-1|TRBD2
CASTLAGGNEQYF
TGTGCCAGCACATTAGCGGGAGGGAACGAGCAGTACTTC
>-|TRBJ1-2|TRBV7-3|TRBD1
CASSSGTGSVGYTF
TGTGCCAGCAGCTCCGGGACAGGGAGCGTCGGCTACACCTTC
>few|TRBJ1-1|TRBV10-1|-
CASRVQLNTEAFF
TGCGCCAGCAGAGTACAGCTTAACACTGAAGCTTTCTTT
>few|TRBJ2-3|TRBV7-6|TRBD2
CASSRLAGVTDTQYF
TGTGCCAGCAGTCGTCTAGCGGGAGTCACAGATACGCAGTATTTT